The rows below give T cell receptor beta chains drawn from one sample of a study of cytomegalovirus exposure and HLA in healthy donors. The method was immunoSEQ multiplex PCR; TCRdb's version includes in-frame clones alone and lacks a portion of them. This sample yields some 200,000 clones, of which under 80% are seen a single time; roughly 2.9% belongs to the top ten. The sequencing sample was made of PBMCs. Every receptor here comes from a man aged 40-50 years in good health and CMV-seronegative. CDR3s include the opening cysteine and the closing phenylalanine or tryptophan. The order of the fields is clone size, D gene, V gene, J gene, CDR3 protein, CDR3 DNA. The D gene is left open where the match is weak. Part of the rows lack a size; the others show once, few, many or a class for expanded clones.

.	.	TRBV5-1	TRBJ2-3	CASSLEAGTGTDTQYF	TGCGCCAGCAGCTTGGAGGCGGGCACTGGCACAGATACGCAGTATTTT
.	.	TRBV30	TRBJ1-4	CAWSVRYNEKLFF	TGTGCCTGGAGTGTACGGTATAATGAAAAACTGTTTTTT
.	TRBD1	TRBV5-1	TRBJ2-2	CASSKTGTGNTGELFF	TGCGCCAGCAGCAAAACCGGGACAGGGAACACCGGGGAGCTGTTTTTT
.	.	TRBV18	TRBJ1-5	CASPHPASTDSNQPQHF	TGTGCCAGCCCACACCCCGCGTCCACAGATAGCAATCAGCCCCAGCATTTT
.	.	TRBV5-1	TRBJ2-3	CASSLAGTDTQYF	TGCGCCAGCAGCTTGGCTGGCACAGATACGCAGTATTTT
.	TRBD2	TRBV4-1	TRBJ2-1	CASSQGGTSQYNEQFF	TGCGCCAGCAGCCAAGGGGGGACTAGCCAGTACAATGAGCAGTTCTTC
.	TRBD1	TRBV7-7	TRBJ2-1	CASSLDRSGGEQFF	TGTGCTAGCAGCTTAGATAGGTCAGGGGGTGAGCAATTCTTC
.	.	TRBV10-3	TRBJ2-7	CAISESENSYEQYF	TGTGCCATCAGTGAGTCAGAGAACTCCTACGAGCAGTACTTC
.	TRBD1	TRBV6-5	TRBJ2-3	CASSSGTGWSTDTQYF	TGTGCCAGCAGTTCAGGGACAGGCTGGAGTACCGATACGCAGTATTTT
.	.	TRBV19	TRBJ2-5	CASSIPGSQETQYF	TGTGCCAGTAGTATACCAGGTTCGCAAGAGACCCAGTACTTC
.	TRBD2	TRBV7-9	TRBJ2-3	CASSSQLVIGEGDTQYF	TGTGCCAGCAGCTCTCAACTAGTGATCGGGGAGGGAGATACGCAGTATTTT
few	.	TRBV5-6	TRBJ2-4	CASSFWLGISGSIQYF	TGTGCCAGCAGCTTTTGGTTAGGGATTTCGGGGAGCATTCAGTACTTC
.	TRBD1	TRBV28	TRBJ2-5	CASHRGETQYF	TGTGCCAGCCACAGGGGGGAGACCCAGTACTTC
.	.	TRBV27	TRBJ1-6	CASGNRRVYNSPLHF	TGTGCCAGCGGCAACAGGAGGGTGTATAATTCACCCCTCCACTTT
few	.	TRBV9	TRBJ1-1	CASSFRGEGTEAFF	TGTGCCAGCAGCTTTAGGGGGGAGGGCACTGAAGCTTTCTTT
.	.	TRBV29-1	TRBJ2-7	CSVVVVAVQAKDYEQYF	TGCAGCGTTGTAGTCGTTGCGGTACAGGCAAAGGACTACGAGCAGTACTTC
.	TRBD1	TRBV6-4	TRBJ1-4	CASSDEGAFEKLFF	TGTGCCAGCAGTGACGAGGGGGCATTTGAAAAACTGTTTTTT
.	.	TRBV5-1	TRBJ2-2	CASSPDRSGQINTGELFF	TGCGCCAGCAGCCCTGACAGAAGTGGACAGATTAACACCGGGGAGCTGTTTTTT
.	TRBD1	TRBV28	TRBJ2-4	CASSRTGQGKDIQYF	TGTGCCAGCAGCCGAACGGGACAGGGGAAGGACATTCAATACTTC
few	.	TRBV11-2	TRBJ2-1	CASSLVAGGEQFF	TGTGCCAGCAGCTTAGTGGCGGGTGGTGAGCAGTTCTTC
.	.	TRBV6-5	TRBJ2-5	CASSYSWGQQETQYF	TGTGCCAGCAGTTACTCCTGGGGGCAGCAAGAGACCCAGTACTTC
few	.	TRBV7-2	TRBJ1-1	CASSLGLGNTEAFF	TGTGCCAGCAGCTTAGGTCTAGGGAACACTGAAGCTTTCTTT
.	TRBD1	TRBV5-8	TRBJ1-2	CASSSYQGQTNGYTF	TGTGCCAGCAGCAGCTATCAGGGACAGACTAATGGCTACACCTTC
few	.	TRBV4-1	TRBJ1-5	CASSQGTARQPQHF	TGCGCCAGCAGCCAAGGGACAGCGAGACAGCCCCAGCATTTT
few	TRBD2	TRBV7-2	TRBJ2-7	CASSLEGGPKPYF	TGTGCCAGCAGCTTAGAGGGAGGGCCGAAGCCGTACTTC
.	TRBD2	TRBV4-1	TRBJ2-3	CASSQGGGGAIDTQYF	TGCGCCAGCAGCCAAGGGGGCGGGGGGGCCATAGATACGCAGTATTTT
.	TRBD2	TRBV10-1	TRBJ2-3	CASSELAGAWDTQYF	TGCGCCAGCAGTGAGTTGGCGGGAGCTTGGGATACGCAGTATTTT
.	.	TRBV7-5	TRBJ2-1	CARSPGQGARNEQFF	TGTGCCAGAAGCCCGGGACAGGGGGCGCGCAATGAGCAGTTCTTC
once	.	TRBV5-1	TRBJ1-1	CASSLTGDTEAFF	TGCGCCAGCAGCTTGACCGGTGACACTGAAGCTTTCTTT
.	.	TRBV6-1	TRBJ2-1	CASRLDTNNEQFF	TGTGCCAGCAGATTGGACACGAACAATGAGCAGTTCTTC
.	.	TRBV5-1	TRBJ2-1	CASSADGQLYNEQFF	TGCGCCAGCAGCGCAGACGGACAGCTCTACAATGAGCAGTTCTTC
.	TRBD1	TRBV6-1	TRBJ1-5	CASSEGTGGEQPQHF	TGTGCCAGCAGTGAAGGGACAGGGGGCGAACAGCCCCAGCATTTT
.	.	TRBV11-3	TRBJ2-5	CASSLAQETQYF	TGTGCCAGCAGCTTGGCCCAAGAGACCCAGTACTTC
.	.	TRBV28	TRBJ1-5	CASSLSQTGPQHF	TGTGCCAGCAGTTTATCCCAGACGGGGCCCCAGCATTTT
few	.	TRBV5-1	TRBJ1-5	CASSPEGGNIQPQHF	TGCGCCAGCAGCCCGGAGGGGGGGAATATTCAGCCCCAGCATTTT
medium-sized	TRBD1	TRBV6-1	TRBJ1-1	CASSEAEGQAIEAFF	TGTGCCAGCAGTGAAGCCGAGGGACAGGCAATTGAAGCTTTCTTT
few	.	TRBV7-2	TRBJ1-1	CASSLDRNTEAFF	TGTGCCAGCAGCTTGGACAGGAACACTGAAGCTTTCTTT
.	TRBD1	TRBV9	TRBJ1-1	CASSKGQGGPAEAFF	TGTGCCAGCAGCAAGGGACAGGGTGGTCCGGCTGAAGCTTTCTTT
once	.	TRBV7-8	TRBJ2-7	CASSLDGGTSYEQYF	TGTGCCAGCAGCTTAGACGGCGGAACCTCCTACGAGCAGTACTTC
.	.	TRBV10-3	TRBJ2-5	CAIRGGQGKQETQYF	TGTGCCATCAGGGGCGGCCAGGGAAAGCAAGAGACCCAGTACTTC
.	.	TRBV7-9	TRBJ2-7	CASSFSGVSYEQYF	TGTGCCAGCAGCTTCTCAGGGGTTTCCTACGAGCAGTACTTC
.	.	TRBV4-3	TRBJ2-7	CASSQDRNSADFRYF	TGCGCCAGCAGCCAAGATCGGAATTCGGCGGATTTTCGGTACTTC
.	.	TRBV7-2	TRBJ2-5	CASSLIARETQYF	TGTGCCAGCAGCTTAATTGCGCGGGAGACCCAGTACTTC
.	TRBD2	TRBV5-1	TRBJ2-3	CASMTSLADTQYF	TGCGCCAGCATGACTAGCTTGGCAGATACGCAGTATTTT
.	.	TRBV12-2	TRBJ1-5	CASRPDRGAPQPQHF	TGTGCAAGTCGCCCCGACAGGGGAGCTCCTCAGCCCCAGCATTTT
.	.	TRBV27	TRBJ2-7	CASSLGGTLSYEQYF	TGTGCCAGCAGTCTCGGCGGGACTTTATCCTACGAGCAGTACTTC
.	TRBD2	TRBV7-2	TRBJ2-3	CASSLLAGVTDTQYF	TGTGCCAGCAGCTTACTAGCGGGAGTTACAGATACGCAGTATTTT
.	TRBD1	TRBV7-9	TRBJ1-2	CASSFRTGGDGYTF	TGTGCCAGCAGCTTCCGGACAGGGGGCGATGGCTACACCTTC